This T cell receptor beta chain comes out of a study of blood T cell repertoires in COVID-19. From germline, CDR1 is SGHRS and CDR2 YFSETQ. This CDR3 contains 15 residues. Trimming cost V 3 bases and J 0 bases; bases outside gene matches: 4. Authors' data handling: Estimated nucleated cell counts came from reference gene primer amplification. The assay was immunoSEQ multiplex PCR, and TCRdb's table has in-frame clones only and misses some. Clone size and V and J calls were adopted from that table, with D and trimming inferred from the DNA. Of about 150,000 clones in the sample, approximately 83% were seen once.

The origin of this receptor is a man in his sixties or seventies with active or convalescent COVID-19. The genes are TRBV5-1 and TRBJ2-7, with 9 bases that match TRBD2. The specimen was peripheral blood. CDR3 residues: CASSSSGASSYEQYF. The DNA for the CDR3 is TGCGCCAGCAGCTCTAGCGGGGCCAGCTCCTACGAGCAGTACTTC.